The 18 T cell receptor beta chains below were found in one sample sequenced in a study of T cell repertoires in cytomegalovirus infection. TCRdb used MiXCR to reprocess the reads, holding one entry per CDR3 protein. The sample includes 450,000 to 650,000 distinct CDR3 sequences, approximately 26% of them seen just once. The specimen was PBMCs. These TCRs come from a human donor in good health (CMV status not recorded). Some clones in this sample may be carry-over from other donors' samples.

There are a few counts of this clonotype. The J gene is TRBJ2-3, the V gene TRBV4-3, with D unclear. Germline CDR1 LGHNA, CDR2 YSLEER. The CDR3 sequence is 15 residues long. Trimming stripped 0 bases from V and 0 bases from J, with 7 bases between. This chain's CDR3 is CASSQEGQSTDTQYF. The DNA of the CDR3 is TGCGCCAGCAGCCAAGAGGGCCAAAGCACAGATACGCAGTATTTT.

This rearrangement joins TRBV5-1 to TRBJ2-1; a possible D gene is TRBD1 (6 bases). Germline V CDR1 and CDR2: SGHRS, YFSETQ. The CDR3 has 17 amino acids. V shed 4 bases and J shed 0 bases, with 17 bases lying between them. The CDR3 DNA reads as TGCGCCAGCAGCACCGCCATACAGGGCAGCTCCTACAATGAGCAGTTCTTC. It encodes CASSTAIQGSSYNEQFF.

This clonotype was detected a few times. The genes are TRBV12-3 or TRBV12-4 and TRBJ1-5; D call uncertain. CDR3 size: 13 residues. Trimming took 6 bases from V and 7 from J, leaving 13 bases between them. CDR3 region: CASSWGSGQPQHF. The CDR3 DNA reads as TGTGCCAGCAGCTGGGGTTCGGGGCAGCCCCAGCATTTT.

The chain is built from TRBV12-3 or TRBV12-4 and TRBJ2-1; the D gene is possibly TRBD2 (5 bases). The germline V and J ends were trimmed by 2 bases and 12 bases, with 11 bases remaining between them. This CDR3 spans 12 amino acids. Here the CDR3 reads CASSLLPEGQFF. The CDR3 DNA reads TGTGCCAGCAGTTTACTCCCCGAGGGGCAGTTCTTC.

The chain combines TRBV28 with TRBJ2-1; D unclear. Trimming cost V 9 bases and J 5 bases, with 8 bases left between them. Per germline, CDR1 MDHEN and CDR2 SYDVKM. The CDR3 covers 11 residues. In nucleotides, the CDR3 is TGTGCCAGTGGGTGGGACAATGAGCAGTTCTTC. As protein: CASGWDNEQFF.

CDR3 amino acids: CSASSETYNEQFF. CDR3 DNA: TGCAGTGCTAGTAGCGAGACCTACAATGAGCAGTTCTTC. This rearrangement joins TRBV20-1 to TRBJ2-1, with D possibly being TRBD2 (5 bases). The CDR3 consists of 13 residues. The ends were cut back, 3 bases at V and 2 bases at J, with 8 bases in the middle. CDR1 and CDR2 (germline): DFQATT, SNEGSKA (reference sequence).

This clonotype has ten or more counts. This chain links TRBV10-3 with TRBJ1-1; 10 bases line up with TRBD1. From germline, CDR1 is ENHRY and CDR2 SYGVKD. With V trimmed by 3 bases and J by 0 bases, 4 bases remained unmatched. The CDR3 is 16 amino acids. The CDR3 sequence is CAISDRDRGMNTEAFF. CDR3 sequence (DNA): TGTGCCATCAGTGACCGGGACAGGGGAATGAACACTGAAGCTTTCTTT.

The rearrangement uses TRBV7-6 and TRBJ2-5, with TRBD2 matching 11 bases. CDR1 and CDR2 from the germline V gene are SGHVS and FNYEAQ. The CDR3 contains 14 residues. Unmatched junction bases numbered 5, after V lost 6 bases and J lost 5 bases. CDR3 coding DNA: TGTGCCAGCAGGAATAGCGGGAGGGATGAGACCCAGTACTTC. Protein product: CASRNSGRDETQYF.

This chain connects TRBV5-1 to TRBJ2-5; D unclear. Trimming removed 4 bases at V and 1 base at J, with 8 bases between. From germline, CDR1 is SGHRS and CDR2 YFSETQ. The CDR3 has 13 residues. Here the CDR3 reads CASSDGSQETQYF. Here the CDR3 DNA reads TGCGCCAGCAGCGACGGTAGCCAAGAGACCCAGTACTTC.

This clonotype was found a few times. The V gene is TRBV7-6, the J gene TRBJ2-1, with TRBD2 matching over 9 bases. Germline assignment: CDR1 SGHVS and CDR2 FNYEAQ. Trimming removed 4 bases from V and 10 bases from J; junction bases left unmatched: 11. This CDR3 is 15 amino acids long. CDR3 sequence (DNA): TGTGCCAGCAGCTCTCTAGCGGGATTAGTCGGGGAGCAGTTCTTC. It encodes CASSSLAGLVGEQFF.

The CDR3 protein is CASSLVYGGYTF. CDR3 DNA sequence: TGTGCCAGCAGTTTAGTGTACGGCGGCTACACCTTC. The V gene is TRBV12-3 or TRBV12-4, the J gene TRBJ1-2; no firm D call. The CDR3 spans 12 residues. V was cut by 1 base and J by 8 bases, with 8 bases left in between.

The chain has TRBV11-2 and TRBJ2-1; D may be TRBD1 (5 bases). There are 15 residues in the CDR3. CDR1 SGHAT and CDR2 FQNNGV come from the germline V gene. V shed 0 bases and J shed 4 bases, with 10 bases lying between them. Here the CDR3 DNA reads TGTGCCAGCAGCTTAGATAGGACATCATACAATGAGCAGTTCTTC. Encoded protein: CASSLDRTSYNEQFF.

The chain combines TRBV19 with TRBJ1-1, with D hard to call. The CDR3 totals 16 residues. V lost 0 bases and J lost 6, with 17 bases in between. Germline-derived CDR1 and CDR2 are LNHDA and SQIVND (reference sequence). This chain's CDR3 is CASSIESRWYGSEAFF. As DNA, the CDR3 is TGTGCCAGTAGTATAGAGTCCAGGTGGTATGGCTCTGAAGCTTTCTTT.

DNA for the CDR3: TGTGCCAGCAGTGAACAGCCACTTCACTCTGGGGCCAACGTCCTGACTTTC. It codes for CASSEQPLHSGANVLTF. The J gene is TRBJ2-6, the V gene TRBV25-1, with D hard to call. The CDR3 has 17 residues. CDR1 is MGHDK and CDR2 is SYGVNS in the germline V gene. The ends were cut back, 2 bases at V and 0 bases at J, with 11 bases in the middle.

This clonotype was detected only a few times. The rearrangement joins TRBV4-3 to TRBJ1-2, with D unclear. Trimming cost V 0 bases and J 7 bases, with 15 bases left between them. The germline V gene has CDR1 LGHNA and CDR2 YSLEER. This CDR3 spans 15 amino acids. Written as DNA, the CDR3 is TGCGCCAGCAGCCAAGAAGAGGGTTTCGCTGTTGGCTACACCTTC. Translated: CASSQEEGFAVGYTF.

For the CDR3, the DNA is TGCAGTGCTAGAGATAATAGCGGGAGGGCCCGCTCCTACAATGAGCAGTTCTTC. Protein product: CSARDNSGRARSYNEQFF. V and J are TRBV20-1 and TRBJ2-1; 11 bases are a match to TRBD2. With 0 bases clipped from V and 0 bases from J, the junction kept 7 bases outside the gene matches. The CDR3 contains 18 residues. Germline values: CDR1 DFQATT, CDR2 SNEGSKA (reference sequence).

The chain links TRBV12-3 or TRBV12-4 to TRBJ1-2, with a tentative D call TRBD1 (6 bases). The CDR3 is made up of 16 amino acids. Trimming took off 3 bases at V and 4 bases at J, with 18 bases between the two ends. Here the CDR3 reads CASSLRSRGAGYGYTF. The CDR3 DNA reads as TGTGCCAGCAGTTTGAGGTCCAGGGGCGCAGGCTATGGCTACACCTTC.

The chain joins TRBV6-1 to TRBJ1-5, with 8 positions matching TRBD1. With V trimmed by 7 bases and J by 6 bases, 8 bases remained unmatched. Germline lookup yields CDR1 MNHNS and CDR2 SASEGT. The CDR3 has 14 residues. In nucleotides, the CDR3 is TGTGCCAGCACCGACGGACAGGGCGTTCAGCCCCAGCATTTT. Its protein is CASTDGQGVQPQHF.